This T cell receptor (beta chain) appears in the sequencing data of a study of Ad26.COV2.S vaccination and SARS-CoV-2 variants. Study conclusions and caveats: The study found higher spike-specific TCR breadth in vaccine than placebo recipients.

As for this clone: Its cognate antigen is unknown.

Only in-frame clones appear in the TCRdb table, and some are missing; sequencing was by immunoSEQ multiplex PCR. The top ten clones hold 7% to 9.5% of a sample with approximately 360,000 clones, 83% of them seen once. Treatment given: about 20 received Ad26.COV2.S at low or high dose, single or two shots; several received placebo; per-sample allocation not given. Day 63 following the first vaccine or placebo injection was when the samples were taken. Based in Boston, the donor was an adult of 18-55 years. As its vector, the vaccine had Ad26, which expressed Wuhan-strain SARS-CoV-2 spike. The sample consisted of peripheral blood, taken in a trial of Ad26.COV2.S vaccine versus placebo. The source is a person aged 18 to 65 who received the Ad26.COV2.S COVID-19 vaccine or a placebo.

This CDR3 is CASSYEGPEDIQYF. In DNA form, the CDR3 reads TGTGCCAGCAGTTACGAGGGGCCCGAGGACATTCAGTACTTC. J is TRBJ2-4 and V is TRBV6-2 or TRBV6-3; either TRBD1 or TRBD2 may fit D (5 bases each). CDR1 and CDR2 from the germline V gene are MNHEY and SVGEGT. The CDR3 contains 14 residues. V shed 2 bases and J shed 8 bases, with 13 bases lying between them.